The 10 T cell receptor beta chains below were found in one sample sequenced in a study of brain metastases from non-small cell lung cancer. Assay: immunoSEQ multiplex PCR; the TCRdb copy retains only in-frame clones and omits some. The table lists a few thousand clones, about 80% of them singletons, with more than 7% in the top ten. Sequenced input: tissue from a brain metastasis. These TCRs come from a donor over 35 with non-small cell lung cancer.

The chain is built from TRBV27 and TRBJ1-1; a weak D match, TRBD1 (5 bases). Germline CDR1 MNHEY, CDR2 SMNVEV (reference sequence). V was clipped by 4 bases and J by 6 bases, with 12 bases between them. This CDR3 has 13 amino acids. DNA of the CDR3: TGTGCCAGCAGTTGGGGGGAGGGGTCTGAAGCTTTCTTT. It translates to CASSWGEGSEAFF.

In its sample, this clone was seen once. The chain combines TRBV9 with TRBJ2-3; possible D gene TRBD1, 6 bases. The germline CDR1 and CDR2 sequences are SGDLS and YYNGEE. Trimming took 7 bases from V and 7 from J, leaving 19 bases between them. The CDR3 contains 14 residues. The CDR3 sequence: CASGLTGGGYTQYF. In DNA form, the CDR3 reads TGTGCCAGCGGTTTGACAGGAGGAGGATATACGCAGTATTTT.

This clone was detected only a few times. V gene TRBV24-1 combines with J gene TRBJ2-5, with 11 positions matching TRBD1. CDR3 length: 15 residues. V lost 3 bases to trimming and J lost 4 bases; unmatched junction nucleotides: 3. CDR1 is KGHDR and CDR2 is SFDVKD in the germline V gene. For the CDR3, the DNA is TGTGCCACCAGTGATCAAGGGACAGGGGGAGAGACCCAGTACTTC. The encoded protein is CATSDQGTGGETQYF.

Only a few counts were recorded for this clone. The chain carries TRBV4-1 and TRBJ1-4; 7 positions match TRBD1. Germline V gene lookup returns CDR1 MGHRA and CDR2 YSYEKL. V trimming: 0 bases; J trimming: 4 bases; junction bases outside the gene matches: 11. This CDR3 region has 18 residues. Written as DNA, the CDR3 is TGCGCCAGCAGCCAAGACTCACAGGGGAGAGGGGTTAATGAAAAACTGTTTTTT. Protein product: CASSQDSQGRGVNEKLFF.

The chain joins TRBV7-3 to TRBJ2-5; D gene unclear. Trimming removed 3 bases at V and 1 base at J, with 6 bases between. This CDR3 spans 13 amino acids. Germline values: CDR1 SGHTA, CDR2 FQGTGA. The CDR3 region is CASSFTTQETQYF. The CDR3 region has the DNA TGTGCCAGCAGCTTTACCACCCAAGAGACCCAGTACTTC.

This sequence joins TRBV10-3 and TRBJ2-2; TRBD2 matches 13 bases. The CDR3 is 14 amino acids. Germline loops: CDR1 ENHRY, CDR2 SYGVKD. The ends lost 6 bases at V and 5 bases at J; junction bases unmatched: 0. CDR3 in DNA: TGTGCCATCAGGGGACTAGCGGGAACCGGGGAGCTGTTTTTT. Amino acids: CAIRGLAGTGELFF.

In regard to this clone: The sample carries other DNA sequences with the same CDR3. This rearrangement joins TRBV27 to TRBJ2-2; no clear D gene. V was cut by 6 bases and J by 8 bases, with 10 bases left in between. Per germline, CDR1 MNHEY and CDR2 SMNVEV (reference sequence). There are 12 residues in the CDR3. CDR3 nucleotide sequence: TGTGCCAGCAGCCCTAATAGGGGGGAGCTGTTTTTT. Amino acid sequence: CASSPNRGELFF.

Written as DNA, the CDR3 is TGTGCCAGCTCACGGGGTCCACAGGGGTCCGACAATGAGCAGTTCTTC. It translates to CASSRGPQGSDNEQFF. The rearrangement uses TRBV18 and TRBJ2-1, with TRBD1 matching over 7 bases. The CDR3 extends over 16 amino acids. Germline values: CDR1 KGHSH, CDR2 LQKENI. After removal of 4 bases from V and 5 bases from J, the junction contained 11 bases not matched to a gene. Filled out from reference TRBV18 and TRBJ2-1, the complete variable domain reads NAGVMQNPRHLVRRRGQEARLRCSPMKGHSHVYWYRQLPEEGLKFMVYLQKENIIDESGMPKERFSAEFPKEGPSILRIQQVVRGDSAAYFCASSRGPQGSDNEQFFGPGTRLTVL.

This chain connects TRBV7-9 to TRBJ1-1; D gene uncertain. Trimming removed 7 bases from V and 0 bases from J, with 15 bases in between. The CDR3 sequence is 15 residues long. CDR1 is SEHNR, CDR2 FQNEAQ, per germline (reference sequence). CDR3 loop: CASTMKGRVNTEAFF. Here the CDR3 DNA reads TGTGCCAGCACCATGAAGGGTCGGGTGAACACTGAAGCTTTCTTT. Using reference TRBV7-9 and TRBJ1-1 for the parts outside the CDR3, the full variable domain is DTGVSQNPRHKITKRGQNVTFRCDPISEHNRLYWYRQTLGQGPEFLTYFQNEAQLEKSRLLSDRFSAERPKGSFSTLEIQRTEQGDSAMYLCASTMKGRVNTEAFFGQGTRLTVV.

This chain uses TRBV13 with TRBJ2-1, with unresolved D. Germline V gives CDR1 PRHDT, CDR2 FYEKMQ (reference sequence). There are 14 residues in the CDR3. V gave up 4 bases and J gave up 15 bases, with 22 bases separating them. The CDR3 loop is CASSSPSVDGARFF. DNA for the CDR3: TGTGCCAGCAGCTCCCCTTCCGTAGACGGCGCCCGGTTCTTC.